Listed below are T cell receptor beta chains from one sample, sequenced in a study of CD8+ T cells in alopecia areata. The data were produced by immunoSEQ multiplex PCR, yet TCRdb's version contains in-frame clones alone and is incomplete. The repertoire consists of a few hundred thousand clones, with roughly two fifths occurring once and the leading ten covering just under 0.5%. The specimen was CD4+ T cells sorted from blood, collected around week 30, from a patient treated with tofacitinib. These receptors all come from a human donor with alopecia areata. Both conserved end residues are part of each CDR3. The order of the fields is D gene, clone size, V gene, J gene, CDR3 DNA, CDR3 protein. A D gene is named only where the DNA matches it firmly. Clone size, where shown, is once, few, many, or a class for clones that have expanded.

D: NA
size: NA
V: TRBV29-1
J: TRBJ1-5
DNA: TGCAGCGTCAAGACCCAGGGTCAGCCCCAGCATTTT
CDR3: CSVKTQGQPQHF

D: NA
size: NA
V: TRBV9
J: TRBJ1-1
DNA: TGTGCCAGCAGCCCTGCGAGGGGGAACGCTGAAGCTTTCTTT
CDR3: CASSPARGNAEAFF

D: TRBD1
size: NA
V: TRBV7-8
J: TRBJ1-2
DNA: TGTGCCAGCAGTCATAACAGGGGGGATGGCTACACCTTC
CDR3: CASSHNRGDGYTF

D: NA
size: few
V: TRBV7-3
J: TRBJ2-7
DNA: TGTGCCAGCAGCTTAAGGGGCGGACCCTACGAGCAGTACTTC
CDR3: CASSLRGGPYEQYF

D: TRBD2
size: NA
V: TRBV7-2
J: TRBJ2-1
DNA: TGTGCCAGCAGCTCTCGGACTAGCGGGAGCAATGAGCAGTTCTTC
CDR3: CASSSRTSGSNEQFF

D: TRBD2
size: NA
V: TRBV13
J: TRBJ2-7
DNA: TGTGCCAGCAGCTTTAAAGCGGGAGGGGACGAGCAGTACTTC
CDR3: CASSFKAGGDEQYF

D: NA
size: few
V: TRBV25-1
J: TRBJ1-6
DNA: TGTGCCAGCAGTGAATGGAGCCCAAATTCACCCCTCCACTTT
CDR3: CASSEWSPNSPLHF

D: NA
size: few
V: TRBV7-2
J: TRBJ2-2
DNA: TGTGCCAGCAGTCAGAACGGTAATCGGGAGCTGTTTTTT
CDR3: CASSQNGNRELFF

D: NA
size: many
V: TRBV7-9
J: TRBJ2-4
DNA: TGTGCCAGCAGCTTCCATGATCAAGATCAGTACTTC
CDR3: CASSFHDQDQYF

D: NA
size: many
V: TRBV10-3
J: TRBJ2-1
DNA: TGTGCCATCAGTGAGTTGGGGGACGGCAGTGAGCAGTTCTTC
CDR3: CAISELGDGSEQFF

D: NA
size: NA
V: TRBV6-5
J: TRBJ1-2
DNA: TGTGCCAGCAGTTACCGTCAGGGTGGCGGCTACACCTTC
CDR3: CASSYRQGGGYTF

D: NA
size: few
V: TRBV29-1
J: TRBJ2-7
DNA: TGCAGCTTCTCGGCGGAGTCCTACGAGCAGTACTTC
CDR3: CSFSAESYEQYF

D: TRBD2
size: NA
V: TRBV9
J: TRBJ2-1
DNA: TGTGCCAGCAGCCCTCTCTTGACGGGGGGGCCTACTGAGCAGTTCTTC
CDR3: CASSPLLTGGPTEQFF

D: TRBD2
size: few
V: TRBV6-6
J: TRBJ2-5
DNA: TGTGCCAGCGCCTGGGGGGGTTCAGAAGAGACCCAGTACTTC
CDR3: CASAWGGSEETQYF

D: NA
size: NA
V: TRBV7-6
J: TRBJ2-2
DNA: TGTGCCAGCAGCTCCGTCACCGGGGAGCTGTTTTTT
CDR3: CASSSVTGELFF

D: NA
size: many
V: TRBV29-1
J: TRBJ2-3
DNA: TGCAGCGCCTTCGGACCTAACACAGATACGCAGTATTTT
CDR3: CSAFGPNTDTQYF

D: TRBD2
size: few
V: TRBV6-6
J: TRBJ2-5
DNA: TGTGCCAGCAGCCGGGGACTAGAAGAGACCCAGTACTTC
CDR3: CASSRGLEETQYF

D: NA
size: NA
V: TRBV13
J: TRBJ1-6
DNA: TGTGCCAGCAGGTCTGGGTCTGGGGCGATCGGTTCACCCCTCCACTTT
CDR3: CASRSGSGAIGSPLHF

D: NA
size: NA
V: TRBV9
J: TRBJ1-6
DNA: TGTGCCAGCAGCGTAGAGGAGGCGAGCTCCTATAATTCACCCCTCCACTTT
CDR3: CASSVEEASSYNSPLHF

D: TRBD1
size: few
V: TRBV4-2
J: TRBJ2-5
DNA: TGTGCCAGCAGCCAAGATTCAGCACAGGGGATAAGACAGACCCAGTACTTC
CDR3: CASSQDSAQGIRQTQYF

D: TRBD1
size: NA
V: TRBV5-1
J: TRBJ1-6
DNA: TGCGCCAGCAGCACCGACAGGGGGTCCTATAATTCACCCCTCCACTTT
CDR3: CASSTDRGSYNSPLHF

D: TRBD2
size: NA
V: TRBV15
J: TRBJ2-1
DNA: TGTGCCACCAGCAGAGCGGCTACTAGCGCCAGCCGGGAGAATGAGCAGTTCTTC
CDR3: CATSRAATSASRENEQFF

D: NA
size: few
V: TRBV15
J: TRBJ2-5
DNA: TGTGCCACCAGCAAAGAGATGGGGACCCAGTACTTC
CDR3: CATSKEMGTQYF

D: TRBD1
size: NA
V: TRBV30
J: TRBJ1-4
DNA: TGTGCCTGGATCCGACAGGGGGGCCCTGAAAAACTGTTTTTT
CDR3: CAWIRQGGPEKLFF

D: NA
size: NA
V: TRBV2
J: TRBJ1-1
DNA: TGTGCCAGCGGCTACAGGGTAAGGGAAGCTTTCTTT
CDR3: CASGYRVREAFF

D: NA
size: NA
V: TRBV27
J: TRBJ1-5
DNA: TGTGCCAGCAGTTTATCGAACAGTCTCTATCAGCCCCAGCATTTT
CDR3: CASSLSNSLYQPQHF

D: NA
size: NA
V: TRBV30
J: TRBJ2-2
DNA: TGTGCCTGGAGTGTACTCGGACAATGGGGCACCGGGGAGCTGTTTTTT
CDR3: CAWSVLGQWGTGELFF